This passage covers 14 T cell receptor beta chains from one sample sequenced in a study of T cells after yellow fever vaccination. TCRdb reprocessed the 5' RACE reads via MiXCR and lists one record per CDR3 protein. The sample lists 250,000 to 400,000 distinct CDR3 sequences, approximately 4% seen once, with approximately 25% in the top ten. Sequences were derived from PBMCs, sampled 5 days after the yellow fever booster vaccination. The receptors stem from a man aged 18 to 35 who received the YFV17D yellow fever vaccine.

This clonotype was counted many times. The CDR3 here is CASSQTGLATGELFF. CDR3 bases: TGCGCCAGCAGCCAGACAGGGTTGGCCACCGGGGAGCTGTTTTTT. J is TRBJ2-2 and V is TRBV4-1, with TRBD1 matching over 7 bases. The germline CDR1 and CDR2 sequences are MGHRA and YSYEKL. V lost 3 bases, J lost 4 bases, and 5 bases stayed unmatched. This CDR3 has 15 residues.

A few counts support this clonotype. CDR3 residues: CASSLPPNTEAFF. CDR3 sequence (DNA): TGTGCCAGCAGCTTACCCCCAAACACTGAAGCTTTCTTT. The V call is TRBV7-2, the J call TRBJ1-1; D call uncertain. In germline, CDR1 is SGHTA, CDR2 FQGNSA. The length of the CDR3 is 13 residues. V shed 2 bases and J shed 2 bases, with 6 bases lying between them.

This clonotype was observed at least ten times. The chain uses TRBV4-1 and TRBJ2-5; 7 bases align to TRBD1. The trim removed 6 bases at V and 3 bases at J, leaving 4 bases unmatched. The CDR3 contains 13 residues. Germline V lookup: CDR1 MGHRA, CDR2 YSYEKL. The chain's CDR3 is CASRATGKETQYF. The CDR3 DNA sequence: TGCGCCAGCAGGGCGACAGGGAAAGAGACCCAGTACTTC.

This chain uses TRBV29-1 with TRBJ2-1; 13 bases align to TRBD2. With V trimmed by 3 bases and J by 0 bases, 8 bases remained unmatched. The CDR3 runs 18 residues. Germline V gene sequence: CDR1 SQVTM, CDR2 ANQGSEA. The chain's CDR3 is CSVDGTSGIESSYNEQFF. In DNA form, the CDR3 reads TGCAGCGTTGACGGGACTAGCGGGATAGAGAGCTCCTACAATGAGCAGTTCTTC.

On this clonotype itself: A much larger clone lies one base from this, so it may be a read error. The rearrangement links TRBV9 to TRBJ2-3; D ambiguous. CDR3 length: 12 residues. Germline V gene data show CDR1 as SGDLS and CDR2 as YYNGEE. CDR3 protein: CSSSATPDTQYF. CDR3 coding DNA: TGTTCCAGCAGCGCGACCCCAGATACGCAGTATTTT.

The chain employs TRBV6-6 and TRBJ2-7; a weak D match, TRBD1 (5 bases). The V and J ends lost 2 bases and 4 bases respectively, with 12 bases between them. Per germline, CDR1 MNHNY and CDR2 SVGAGI (reference sequence). This CDR3 has 14 amino acids. The CDR3 DNA reads TGTGCCAGCAGTTACAAGCAGGGTTCGTACGAGCAGTACGTC. Translation gives CASSYKQGSYEQYV.

This clonotype was seen repeatedly, ten times or more. The V gene is TRBV11-2, the J gene TRBJ1-1; 7 bases align to TRBD1. Looked up from germline, CDR1 is SGHAT and CDR2 is FQNNGV. The CDR3 has 15 residues. V trimming: 4 bases; J trimming: 5 bases; junction bases outside the gene matches: 10. The CDR3 DNA sequence: TGTGCCAGCAGCTATATATACAGGGGATTGACTGAAGCTTTCTTT. Its protein product is CASSYIYRGLTEAFF.

Ten or more counts support this clonotype. The CDR3 spells CASSLGVQGKETQYF. The CDR3, as DNA: TGTGCCAGCAGCTTAGGAGTACAGGGGAAAGAGACCCAGTACTTC. V usage is TRBV7-2 and J usage is TRBJ2-5; 7 bases match TRBD1. This CDR3 has 15 residues. The germline gives CDR1 SGHTA, CDR2 FQGNSA. J was trimmed by 3 bases and V by 1 base; bases with no gene match: 5. The whole variable domain, filled in from reference TRBV7-2 and TRBJ2-5, reads GAGVSQSPSNKVTEKGKDVELRCDPISGHTALYWYRQSLGQGLEFLIYFQGNSAPDKSGLPSDRFSAERTGGSVSTLTIQRTQQEDSAVYLCASSLGVQGKETQYFGPGTRLLVL.

This clonotype has a count of ten or more. The chain couples TRBV7-6 to TRBJ1-5; D possibly corresponds to TRBD1 (6 bases). The CDR3 consists of 16 residues. Trimming removed 7 bases from V and 9 bases from J, with 25 bases in between. Germline V gives CDR1 SGHVS, CDR2 FNYEAQ. DNA of the CDR3: TGTGCCAGCATCTGGGGGGCTCGTACCCTCTCGAGGCCCCAGCATTTT. It codes for CASIWGARTLSRPQHF.

In its sample, this clonotype was seen a few times. The chain employs TRBV4-1 and TRBJ1-1; no reliable D call. Germline V gene data show CDR1 as MGHRA and CDR2 as YSYEKL. V was clipped by 3 bases and J by 2 bases, with 13 bases between them. The CDR3 runs 15 residues. CDR3 region: CASSQIGLHNTEAFF. The CDR3 nucleotides read TGCGCCAGCAGCCAGATTGGCCTGCATAACACTGAAGCTTTCTTT.

The chain couples TRBV6-5 to TRBJ1-1, with D unclear. From germline, CDR1 is MNHEY and CDR2 SVGAGI. V lost 0 bases and J lost 9, with 14 bases in between. This CDR3 is 14 amino acids long. The CDR3 is CASSYSWTGGQAFF. CDR3 DNA sequence: TGTGCCAGCAGTTACTCGTGGACGGGCGGCCAAGCTTTCTTT.

At least ten counts were recorded for this clonotype. The chain uses TRBV20-1 and TRBJ2-1; perhaps TRBD2 as D (5 bases). This CDR3 region has 12 residues. The V end was cut by 1 base, the J end by 8 bases, with 9 bases between. From germline, CDR1 is DFQATT and CDR2 SNEGSKA (reference sequence). The CDR3 region is CSARVGVDEQFF. CDR3 nucleotide sequence: TGCAGTGCTAGAGTCGGGGTGGATGAGCAGTTCTTC.

The rearrangement links TRBV7-8 to TRBJ2-7; TRBD1 might be the D (6 bases). V dropped 3 bases and J dropped 3 bases, with 15 bases sitting between them. Germline-derived CDR1 and CDR2 are SGHVS and FQNEAQ. The CDR3 has 15 amino acids. CDR3 sequence reads: CASSFAPGRGYEQYV. The CDR3 DNA follows: TGTGCCAGCAGCTTTGCCCCTGGCAGGGGCTACGAGCAGTACGTC.

This clonotype has ten or more counts. The rearrangement uses TRBV5-1 and TRBJ2-5, with D hard to call. CDR3 size: 14 residues. Germline V gene lookup returns CDR1 SGHRS and CDR2 YFSETQ. V was trimmed by 0 bases and J by 2 bases, leaving 8 bases between them. Here the CDR3 reads CASSLVPPQETQYF. In DNA, the CDR3 is TGCGCCAGCAGCTTGGTTCCTCCTCAAGAGACCCAGTACTTC.